This record covers a single T cell receptor beta chain. No cognate antigen has been identified for it. No clone much larger than this one lies a single base away; base qualities are absent. TCRdb records Illumina HiSeq 1500 as the sequencer. The public reads were quality trimmed at Q25 with fastp and then assembled into clones with MiXCR by TCRdb, keeping productive beta chains. Each record represents a unique CDR3 protein, reported with the most common genes and DNA among its rows. The sample contains about 530,000 distinct CDR3 sequences, around 27% of them found a single time. Jointly, the top ten make up approximately 13% of the sample. This specimen belongs to a study of T cell repertoires in cytomegalovirus infection (dated by TCRdb to the late 2010s). Concerning the study at large: Donor HLA type was relevant to the analysis, because carriage of CMV infection together with the matching HLA type was indicated by public TCR beta signatures. On the study overall, not on this receptor specifically: In both this cohort and an independent cohort of 300 to 450 donors, the cumulative frequency of public TCR beta family members distinguished carriers of CMV infection plus the relevant HLA type. In the ex vivo response, HLA-C-restricted CMV-specific TCR beta clonotypes were dominant, and in two of eight donors the single most frequent clonotype came from this HLA-C-restricted group.

The CDR3 spans 11 residues, from the cysteine through the phenylalanine. The only DNA kept is the CDR3, 33 bases in frame from the first base. CDR1 and CDR2 (GTSNPN, SVGIG) derive from the germline V gene (reference sequence). At the junction V is shortened by 5 bases and J by 10 bases, with 14 bases in between. The rearrangement combines TRBV30 with TRBJ2-5; the D segment may tentatively be TRBD1 or TRBD2, each giving 5 matched bases. The origin of this receptor is a human donor in good health (CMV status not recorded). Some clones in this sample may be carry-over from other donors' samples. Input material: PBMCs. In nucleotide form, the sequence is TGTGCCTGGTCGGGGCCTTTTGACCAGTACTTC. The resulting protein is CAWSGPFDQYF.